The rows below give T cell receptor beta chains drawn from one sample of a study of shared clonotypes between healthy human individuals. TCRdb's table, derived via immunoSEQ multiplex PCR, lists solely in-frame clones and lacks some. The sample shows about 680,000 clones, about 91% of them seen only once. The sequenced material came from naive CD8+ T cells sorted from blood. The receptors were gathered from a man aged 30 to 39 in good health. CDR3s include the opening cysteine and the closing phenylalanine or tryptophan. D genes are given only for firm matches. Rows may omit the clone size; those that give it use once, few, many or a size class.

TRBD2,TRBJ2-1,NA,TRBV27,CASRKTSGYHNEQFF,TGTGCCAGCAGGAAAACTAGCGGATACCACAATGAGCAGTTCTTC
NA,TRBJ1-2,NA,TRBV27,CASSFAGNSKGYTF,TGTGCCAGCAGTTTTGCCGGTAACTCCAAGGGCTACACCTTC
TRBD2,TRBJ2-1,NA,TRBV27,CASSSLGGLAGVNEQFF,TGTGCCAGCAGCTCCCTTGGGGGGCTAGCGGGAGTCAATGAGCAGTTCTTC
NA,TRBJ1-1,once,TRBV12-2,CASRSPDRRTEAFF,TGTGCAAGTCGCTCACCCGACAGGCGCACTGAAGCTTTCTTT
NA,TRBJ2-7,NA,TRBV4-2,CASSPRYRGGPAYEQYF,TGTGCCAGCAGCCCAAGATACCGCGGAGGCCCCGCCTACGAGCAGTACTTC
NA,TRBJ2-7,once,TRBV29-1,CSVAQPPGNYEQYF,TGCAGCGTTGCCCAGCCGCCTGGCAACTACGAGCAGTACTTC
NA,TRBJ1-3,NA,TRBV9,CASSVEGHTWGSGNTIYF,TGTGCCAGCAGCGTGGAGGGGCACACGTGGGGCTCTGGAAACACCATATATTTT
TRBD1,TRBJ1-4,NA,TRBV10-3,CAISEMTGTDEKLFF,TGTGCCATCAGTGAGATGACAGGGACTGATGAAAAACTGTTTTTT
NA,TRBJ2-7,NA,TRBV29-1,CSVERMGQETYEQYF,TGCAGCGTTGAAAGAATGGGACAAGAAACCTACGAGCAGTACTTC
NA,TRBJ2-5,NA,TRBV27,CASGLLGEQETQYF,TGTGCCTCCGGTCTTCTGGGGGAACAAGAGACCCAGTACTTC
NA,TRBJ2-6,NA,TRBV7-9,CASSEIPSGANVLTF,TGTGCCAGCAGCGAAATCCCGTCTGGGGCCAACGTCCTGACTTTC
NA,TRBJ1-3,NA,TRBV7-3,CASSLGVGNTIYF,TGTGCCAGCAGCTTAGGAGTAGGAAACACCATATATTTT
NA,TRBJ1-1,NA,TRBV28,CASSSIPGLMNTEAFF,TGTGCCAGCAGTTCTATCCCAGGGCTCATGAACACTGAAGCTTTCTTT
NA,TRBJ2-2,NA,TRBV7-3,CASSATRVTSSNTGELFF,TGTGCCAGCAGCGCGACTAGAGTCACATCCTCGAACACCGGGGAGCTGTTTTTT
TRBD2,TRBJ2-7,NA,TRBV5-4,CASSTTSGFSYEQYF,TGTGCCAGCAGCACGACTAGCGGGTTCTCCTACGAGCAGTACTTC
TRBD2,TRBJ2-1,NA,TRBV7-9,CASSSPTSGRVNEQFF,TGTGCCAGCAGCTCCCCGACTAGCGGGAGGGTCAATGAGCAGTTCTTC
NA,TRBJ2-7,NA,TRBV27,CASSLDGIGYEQYF,TGTGCCAGCTCTCTAGACGGGATAGGGTACGAGCAGTACTTC
TRBD2,TRBJ2-1,NA,TRBV2,CASSEPFSGRSYNEQFF,TGTGCCAGCAGCGAACCTTTTAGCGGGAGGTCCTACAATGAGCAGTTCTTC
NA,TRBJ1-1,NA,TRBV28,CASSLYRSGTEAFF,TGTGCCAGCAGTTTATACAGGTCGGGCACTGAAGCTTTCTTT
NA,TRBJ1-4,NA,TRBV7-9,CASSVARKGEKLFF,TGTGCCAGCAGCGTAGCCAGAAAAGGTGAAAAACTGTTTTTT
NA,TRBJ1-5,NA,TRBV4-1,CASSVRIGPNDPQHF,TGCGCCAGCAGCGTACGCATCGGGCCAAATGACCCCCAGCATTTT
NA,TRBJ2-3,NA,TRBV7-8,CASGLRGFGTDTQYF,TGTGCCAGCGGGCTTCGAGGGTTCGGCACAGATACGCAGTATTTT
NA,TRBJ2-7,NA,TRBV7-2,CASSFGRASYEQYF,TGTGCCAGCAGCTTCGGCAGGGCTAGCTACGAGCAGTACTTC
NA,TRBJ2-7,NA,TRBV15,CATSSGFGDLTYEQYF,TGTGCCACCAGCAGTGGTTTCGGGGACCTCACCTACGAGCAGTACTTC
NA,TRBJ2-1,once,TRBV18,CASSQDGSYNEQFF,TGTGCCAGCTCTCAAGATGGGTCTTACAATGAGCAGTTCTTC
TRBD2,TRBJ2-1,NA,TRBV19,CATEPLAGGGNEQFF,TGTGCCACAGAACCACTAGCGGGAGGAGGCAATGAGCAGTTCTTC
NA,TRBJ2-7,NA,TRBV11-2,CASSLGVGYEQYF,TGTGCCAGCAGCCTAGGGGTCGGCTACGAGCAGTACTTC
TRBD2,TRBJ2-1,NA,TRBV4-1,CASSLPSGANEQFF,TGCGCCAGCAGCCTGCCCAGCGGGGCCAATGAGCAGTTCTTC
TRBD2,TRBJ2-1,NA,TRBV5-4,CASSLDPWPSGKSDNEQFF,TGTGCCAGCAGCTTGGATCCCTGGCCTAGCGGGAAGTCGGACAATGAGCAGTTCTTC
TRBD2,TRBJ2-1,NA,TRBV5-4,CASSPAGLARYNEQFF,TGTGCCAGCAGCCCCGCGGGACTAGCGCGTTACAATGAGCAGTTCTTC
TRBD2,TRBJ2-7,NA,TRBV28,CASSLGLAEYGYF,TGTGCCAGCAGTCTGGGACTAGCGGAATATGGGTACTTC
NA,TRBJ1-5,NA,TRBV27,CASSLDTFNQPQHF,TGTGCCAGCAGTTTAGACACATTTAATCAGCCCCAGCATTTT
NA,TRBJ1-5,NA,TRBV19,CASSKFNQPQHF,TGTGCCAGTAGTAAGTTCAATCAGCCCCAGCATTTT
NA,TRBJ2-5,NA,TRBV9,CASSGAGGQYF,TGTGCCAGCAGTGGGGCCGGTGGCCAGTACTTC
NA,TRBJ2-5,NA,TRBV7-9,CASSLWVEGVETQYF,TGTGCCAGCAGCTTATGGGTCGAGGGTGTCGAGACCCAGTACTTC
TRBD1,TRBJ2-7,few,TRBV29-1,CSVERTGLFGEQYF,TGCAGCGTTGAGAGGACAGGGTTATTCGGCGAGCAGTACTTC
TRBD1,TRBJ2-3,NA,TRBV18,CASSPPAWTGVTDTQYF,TGTGCCAGCTCACCACCGGCTTGGACAGGGGTTACAGATACGCAGTATTTT
TRBD2,TRBJ2-7,NA,TRBV25-1,CASSELSGGDYEQYF,TGTGCCAGCAGTGAACTTAGCGGGGGAGACTACGAGCAGTACTTC
TRBD1,TRBJ1-2,NA,TRBV5-5,CASSIGTDHGYTF,TGTGCCAGCAGCATTGGGACAGATCATGGCTACACCTTC
NA,TRBJ2-2,NA,TRBV7-7,CASSLEPVGAGVNTGELFF,TGTGCCAGCAGCTTAGAGCCGGTTGGGGCAGGGGTTAACACCGGGGAGCTGTTTTTT
NA,TRBJ2-7,NA,TRBV11-2,CASSLYGPSSYEQYF,TGTGCCAGCAGCTTGTACGGGCCTAGCTCCTACGAGCAGTACTTC
NA,TRBJ2-2,NA,TRBV27,CASKDGGNLNTGELFF,TGTGCCAGCAAGGACGGGGGAAACCTGAACACCGGGGAGCTGTTTTTT
NA,TRBJ2-7,NA,TRBV7-9,CASSSSEQYF,TGTGCCAGCAGCTCCTCTGAGCAGTACTTC
NA,TRBJ2-5,NA,TRBV18,CASSPNGQHQETQYF,TGTGCCAGCTCACCAAACGGACAGCACCAAGAGACCCAGTACTTC
TRBD1,TRBJ2-1,NA,TRBV11-2,CASRGADRGGFDEQFF,TGTGCCAGCAGGGGAGCGGACAGGGGTGGATTTGATGAGCAGTTCTTC